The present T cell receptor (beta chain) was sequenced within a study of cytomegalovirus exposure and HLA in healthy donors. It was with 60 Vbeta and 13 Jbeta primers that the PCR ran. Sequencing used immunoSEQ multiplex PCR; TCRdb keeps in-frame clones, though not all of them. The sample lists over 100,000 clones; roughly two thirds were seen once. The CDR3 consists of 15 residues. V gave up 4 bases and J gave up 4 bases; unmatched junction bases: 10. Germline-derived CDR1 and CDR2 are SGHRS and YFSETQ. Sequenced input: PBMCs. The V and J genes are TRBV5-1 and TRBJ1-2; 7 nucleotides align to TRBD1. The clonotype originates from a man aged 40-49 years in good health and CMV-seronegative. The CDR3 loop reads CASSRSRDSAYGYTF. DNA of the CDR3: TGCGCCAGCAGCAGAAGCCGGGACAGCGCCTATGGCTACACCTTC.